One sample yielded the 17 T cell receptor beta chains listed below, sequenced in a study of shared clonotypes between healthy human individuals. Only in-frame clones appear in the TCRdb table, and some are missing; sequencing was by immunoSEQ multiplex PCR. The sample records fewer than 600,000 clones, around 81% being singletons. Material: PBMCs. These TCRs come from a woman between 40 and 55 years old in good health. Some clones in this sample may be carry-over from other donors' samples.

This chain's CDR3 is CASSPQRLDHEQFF. In nucleotides, the CDR3 is TGTGCCAGCAGCCCCCAACGGCTAGACCATGAGCAGTTCTTC. The chain links TRBV28 to TRBJ2-1; D gene ambiguous. The CDR3 runs 14 residues. Trimming stripped 6 bases from V and 8 bases from J, with 17 bases between. Germline lookup yields CDR1 MDHEN and CDR2 SYDVKM.

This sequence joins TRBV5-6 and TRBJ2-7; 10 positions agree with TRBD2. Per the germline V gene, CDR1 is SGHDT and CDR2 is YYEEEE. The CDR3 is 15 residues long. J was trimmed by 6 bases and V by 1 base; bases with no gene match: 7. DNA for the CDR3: TGTGCCAGCAGCTTGATGGCTAGCGGGAGATCCGAGCAGTACTTC. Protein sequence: CASSLMASGRSEQYF.

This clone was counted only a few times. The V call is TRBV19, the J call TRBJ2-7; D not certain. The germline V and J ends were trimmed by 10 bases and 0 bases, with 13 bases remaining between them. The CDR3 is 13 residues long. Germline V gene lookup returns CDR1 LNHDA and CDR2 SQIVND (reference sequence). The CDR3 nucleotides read TGTGCCACCACCGGAGACACCTCCTACGAGCAGTACTTC. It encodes CATTGDTSYEQYF.

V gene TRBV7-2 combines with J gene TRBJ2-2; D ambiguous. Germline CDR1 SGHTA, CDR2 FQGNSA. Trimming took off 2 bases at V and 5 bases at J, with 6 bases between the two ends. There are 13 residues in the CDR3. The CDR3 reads CASSLRVTGELFF. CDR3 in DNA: TGTGCCAGCAGCTTAAGAGTGACCGGGGAGCTGTTTTTT. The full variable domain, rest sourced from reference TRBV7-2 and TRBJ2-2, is GAGVSQSPSNKVTEKGKDVELRCDPISGHTALYWYRQSLGQGLEFLIYFQGNSAPDKSGLPSDRFSAERTGGSVSTLTIQRTQQEDSAVYLCASSLRVTGELFFGEGSRLTVL.

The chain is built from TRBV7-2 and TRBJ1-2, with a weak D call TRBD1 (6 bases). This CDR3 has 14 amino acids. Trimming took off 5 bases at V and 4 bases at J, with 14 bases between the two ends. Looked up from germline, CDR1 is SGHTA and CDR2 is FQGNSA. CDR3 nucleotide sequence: TGTGCCAGCAGCAAGGACAGCGGAATCTATGGCTACACCTTC. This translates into CASSKDSGIYGYTF.

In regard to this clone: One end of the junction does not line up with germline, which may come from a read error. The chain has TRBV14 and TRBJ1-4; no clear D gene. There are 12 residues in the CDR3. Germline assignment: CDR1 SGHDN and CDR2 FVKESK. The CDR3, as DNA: TGTGACAGCAGCCAAGTAATCGAAAAACTGCTTTTT. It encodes CDSSQVIEKLLF.

The CDR3 DNA reads TGTGCCAGCAGTGAGATTAGCGCAGAGACCCAGTACTTC. It codes for CASSEISAETQYF. This chain links TRBV6-1 with TRBJ2-5; D possibly corresponds to TRBD2 (5 bases). Germline V gene lookup returns CDR1 MNHNS and CDR2 SASEGT. V was clipped by 3 bases and J by 4 bases, with 9 bases between them. This CDR3 comprises 13 residues.

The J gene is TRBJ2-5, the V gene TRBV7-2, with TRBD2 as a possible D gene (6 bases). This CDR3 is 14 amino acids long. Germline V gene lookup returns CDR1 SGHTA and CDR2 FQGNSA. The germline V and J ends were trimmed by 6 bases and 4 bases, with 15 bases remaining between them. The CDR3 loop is CASSLAGTSETQYF. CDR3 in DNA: TGTGCCAGCAGTTTGGCCGGGACTTCAGAGACCCAGTACTTC.

CDR3 nucleotides: TGTGCCAGCAGCCTCCAGGGGACAGGGTATGAAAAACTGTTTTTT. Encoded protein: CASSLQGTGYEKLFF. The chain recombines TRBV5-6 with TRBJ1-4, with 9 bases fitting TRBD1. The CDR3 is made up of 15 amino acids. Germline CDR1 SGHDT, CDR2 YYEEEE. With V trimmed by 4 bases and J by 6 bases, 7 bases remained unmatched.

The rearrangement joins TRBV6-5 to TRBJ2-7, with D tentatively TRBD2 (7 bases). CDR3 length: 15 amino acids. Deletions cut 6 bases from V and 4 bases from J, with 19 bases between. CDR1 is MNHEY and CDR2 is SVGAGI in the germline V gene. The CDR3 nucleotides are TGTGCCAGCAGCCCCCTAGCGGAGAGGGGGTACGAGCAGTACTTC. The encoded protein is CASSPLAERGYEQYF.

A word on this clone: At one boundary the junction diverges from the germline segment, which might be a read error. The CDR3 DNA is TGTGCCAGCAACTTACGAGGGGTAGGAGATACGCAGTATTTT. Encoded protein: CASNLRGVGDTQYF. J is TRBJ2-3 and V is TRBV7-2; D tentatively reads TRBD1 or TRBD2 (5 bases each). This CDR3 spans 14 amino acids. CDR1 is SGHTA, CDR2 FQGNSA, per germline.

CDR3 DNA: TGTGCCAGCAGTTCCCCCCGTTCCTACGAGCAGTACTTC. As protein: CASSSPRSYEQYF. This chain connects TRBV28 to TRBJ2-7; D is uncertain. Germline V gene data show CDR1 as MDHEN and CDR2 as SYDVKM. V was pared by 4 bases and J by 1 base, with 8 bases between. This CDR3 comprises 13 residues. The full variable domain, completed using reference TRBV28 and TRBJ2-7, is DVKVTQSSRYLVKRTGEKVFLECVQDMDHENMFWYRQDPGLGLRLIYFSYDVKMKEKGDIPEGYSVSREKKERFSLILESASTNQTSMYLCASSSPRSYEQYFGPGTRLTVT.

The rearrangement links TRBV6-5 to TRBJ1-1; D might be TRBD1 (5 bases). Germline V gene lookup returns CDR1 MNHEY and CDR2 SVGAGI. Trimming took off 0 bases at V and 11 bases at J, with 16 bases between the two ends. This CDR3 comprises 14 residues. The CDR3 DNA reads TGTGCCAGCAGTTACTCACACCGCAGGGCAGAGGCTTTCTTT. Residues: CASSYSHRRAEAFF.

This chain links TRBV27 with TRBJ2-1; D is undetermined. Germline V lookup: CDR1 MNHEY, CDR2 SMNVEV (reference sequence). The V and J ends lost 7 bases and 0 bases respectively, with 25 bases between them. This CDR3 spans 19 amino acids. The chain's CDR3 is CASIHSSPALDTSYNEQFF. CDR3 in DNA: TGTGCCAGCATCCACTCCTCGCCCGCCCTTGACACCTCCTACAATGAGCAGTTCTTC.

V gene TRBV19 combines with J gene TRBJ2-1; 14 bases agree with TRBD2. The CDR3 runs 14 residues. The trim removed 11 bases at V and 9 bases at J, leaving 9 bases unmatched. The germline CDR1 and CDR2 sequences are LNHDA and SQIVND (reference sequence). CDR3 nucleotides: TGTGCCGCGACTAGCGGGAGGGCCCGGGGTGAGCAGTTCTTC. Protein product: CAATSGRARGEQFF.

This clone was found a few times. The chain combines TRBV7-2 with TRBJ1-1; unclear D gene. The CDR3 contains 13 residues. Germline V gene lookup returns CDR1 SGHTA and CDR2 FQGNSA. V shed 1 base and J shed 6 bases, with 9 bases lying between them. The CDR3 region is CASSLEIGAEAFF. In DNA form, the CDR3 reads TGTGCCAGCAGCTTAGAGATAGGCGCTGAAGCTTTCTTT.

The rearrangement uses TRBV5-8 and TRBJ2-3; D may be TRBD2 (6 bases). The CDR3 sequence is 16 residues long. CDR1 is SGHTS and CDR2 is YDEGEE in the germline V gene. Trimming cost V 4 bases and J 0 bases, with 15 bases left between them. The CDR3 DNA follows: TGTGCCAGCAGCCCATTTACTAGCCTAAGCACAGATACGCAGTATTTT. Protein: CASSPFTSLSTDTQYF.